Each of the 30 T cell receptor beta chains below was sequenced from the same sample in a study of T cell repertoires in cytomegalovirus infection. Via MiXCR, TCRdb re-called the reads, giving one row per CDR3 protein. The table lists around 900,000 distinct CDR3 sequences, about a third of them singletons. The antigens of these receptors remain unknown. The material was cultured CD8+ T cells from PBMCs, obtained from culture after CMV antigen stimulation. The source of these receptors is a human donor in good health (CMV status not recorded). Some clones in this sample may be carry-over from other donors' samples.

V is TRBV2 and J is TRBJ1-6; 10 nucleotides agree with TRBD1. Trimming at V came to 6 bases and at J to 2 bases, leaving 4 bases not matched to a gene. The germline gives CDR1 SNHLY, CDR2 FYNNEI. The CDR3 has 16 amino acids. This CDR3 reads CASSGTGVAYNSPLHF. The CDR3, as DNA: TGTGCCAGCAGCGGGACAGGGGTAGCCTATAATTCACCCCTCCACTTT.

In its sample, this clonotype was seen once. V usage is TRBV5-1 and J usage is TRBJ2-3; the match to TRBD1 covers 7 bases. The CDR3 is 15 residues long. Germline V gives CDR1 SGHRS, CDR2 YFSETQ. V dropped 5 bases and J dropped 2; count of bases not matched to a gene: 8. CDR3 sequence: CASSFRQGSTDTQYF. The CDR3 DNA sequence: TGCGCCAGCAGTTTTAGACAGGGCTCCACAGATACGCAGTATTTT.

This clonotype was counted between two and nine times. The chain uses TRBV28 and TRBJ2-3; D is undetermined. The V end lost 6 bases, the J end lost 7 bases, and 14 bases lay between the germline ends. The CDR3 is 13 amino acids. Germline loops: CDR1 MDHEN, CDR2 SYDVKM. CDR3 loop: CASRFGPIYTQYF. CDR3 sequence (DNA): TGTGCCAGCAGATTCGGGCCCATTTATACGCAGTATTTT.

This clonotype was observed a handful of times. The chain is built from TRBV12-3 or TRBV12-4 and TRBJ1-2; D possibly corresponds to TRBD1 (5 bases). The CDR3 is 18 residues long. V lost 3 bases and J 3 bases, leaving 23 bases between the germline ends. As DNA, the CDR3 is TGTGCCAGCAGTTTCATCATAGTGGGGGTGGACGGACACTATGGCTACACCTTC. Its protein product is CASSFIIVGVDGHYGYTF.

This clonotype was detected a few times. The gene calls are TRBV7-6 and TRBJ1-2; D gene uncertain. Germline-derived CDR1 and CDR2 are SGHVS and FNYEAQ. The CDR3 loop spans 16 amino acids. V was shortened by 6 bases and J by 3 bases, with 20 bases between the two germline ends. The DNA of the CDR3 is TGTGCCAGCAGTTCGCCGGTATCGGGATATGACTATGGCTACACCTTC. Translated: CASSSPVSGYDYGYTF.

Concerning this clonotype: Germline and junction disagree at one end, which may indicate a read error. V and J are TRBV7-8 and TRBJ2-1, with TRBD1 as a possible D gene (6 bases). Germline V lookup: CDR1 SGHVS, CDR2 FQNEAQ. The CDR3 is 15 residues long. The CDR3 DNA is TGTGCCAGCAGCTTAGGCAGGGGCTCCTACAATGGGCAGTTCTTC. This codes for CASSLGRGSYNGQFF.

This clonotype appeared many times. The chain joins TRBV4-1 to TRBJ1-1, with 8 bases fitting TRBD1. The junction had 11 bases not matched to a gene; V was cut back by 4 bases and J by 4 bases. The CDR3 is 16 amino acids. Germline V CDR1 and CDR2: MGHRA, YSYEKL. The CDR3 protein is CASSPGQGRSATEAFF. CDR3 coding DNA: TGCGCCAGCAGCCCAGGACAGGGACGTTCGGCCACTGAAGCTTTCTTT.

The CDR3 DNA sequence: TGTGCCAGCAGCCCGGGCGGGGGTTCCAAAAACATTCAGTACTTC. Protein product: CASSPGGGSKNIQYF. The chain recombines TRBV5-4 with TRBJ2-4, with 7 bases matching TRBD2. The CDR3 is 15 residues long. The germline gives CDR1 SGHNT, CDR2 YYREEE (reference sequence). With V trimmed by 4 bases and J by 2 bases, 6 bases remained unmatched. Looking up the rest from reference TRBV5-4 and TRBJ2-4 gives the full variable domain: ETGVTQSPTHLIKTRGQQVTLRCSSQSGHNTVSWYQQALGQGPQFIFQYYREEENGRGNFPPRFSGLQFPNYSSELNVNALELDDSALYLCASSPGGGSKNIQYFGAGTRLSVL.

This clonotype was counted ten times or more. The V gene is TRBV27, the J gene TRBJ2-7, with 7 nucleotides matching TRBD2. This CDR3 contains 15 residues. V lost 6 bases, J lost 0 bases, and 8 bases stayed unmatched. From germline, CDR1 is MNHEY and CDR2 SMNVEV (reference sequence). CDR3: CASSLGRGSSYEQYV. DNA of the CDR3: TGTGCCAGCAGCCTGGGGCGGGGGAGCTCCTACGAGCAGTACGTC.

This clonotype was counted ten times or more. This chain links TRBV6-1 with TRBJ1-2; 11 nucleotides agree with TRBD1. V shed 6 bases, J shed 2 bases, and the junction held 8 bases outside the gene matches. CDR1 and CDR2 from the germline V gene are MNHNS and SASEGT. There are 16 residues in the CDR3. The CDR3 nucleotides are TGTGCCAGCAGCAAGTTGGACAGGGGGCGCAACTATGGCTACACCTTC. Translated, it gives CASSKLDRGRNYGYTF.

V and J are TRBV27 and TRBJ2-7; D uncertain. Germline V gene lookup returns CDR1 MNHEY and CDR2 SMNVEV (reference sequence). Trimming took 0 bases from V and 4 from J, leaving 7 bases between them. The length of the CDR3 is 13 residues. The CDR3 loop is CASSLSMGYEQYF. Written as DNA, the CDR3 is TGTGCCAGCAGTTTATCGATGGGATACGAGCAGTACTTC.

CDR3 region: CASSASRVSGNTIYF. CDR3 in DNA: TGTGCCAGCAGCGCCTCCAGGGTCTCTGGAAACACCATATATTTT. The chain is built from TRBV9 and TRBJ1-3; perhaps TRBD1 as D (5 bases). The CDR3 contains 15 residues. Looked up from germline, CDR1 is SGDLS and CDR2 is YYNGEE. V was clipped by 3 bases and J by 0 bases, with 10 bases between them. Together with reference TRBV9 and TRBJ1-3, the CDR3 gives the full variable domain: DSGVTQTPKHLITATGQRVTLRCSPRSGDLSVYWYQQSLDQGLQFLIQYYNGEERAKGNILERFSAQQFPDLHSELNLSSLELGDSALYFCASSASRVSGNTIYFGEGSWLTVV.

The CDR3, as DNA: TGTGCCAGCACCTATTGGCAGGGACACGGGGAGCTGTTTTTT. Protein product: CASTYWQGHGELFF. The chain combines TRBV2 with TRBJ2-2, with D perhaps TRBD1 (6 bases). Trimming shortened V by 7 bases and J by 7 bases, and 16 bases separated the two germline ends. The germline gives CDR1 SNHLY, CDR2 FYNNEI. The CDR3 has 14 amino acids.

This clonotype was observed many times. The chain employs TRBV7-8 and TRBJ1-1; D may be TRBD1 (5 bases). V was pared by 3 bases and J by 7 bases, with 24 bases between. CDR1 is SGHVS and CDR2 is FQNEAQ in the germline V gene. The CDR3 runs to 17 residues. The CDR3 loop reads CASSFLGGWGTDLEAFF. The CDR3 nucleotides read TGTGCCAGCAGCTTTCTAGGCGGGTGGGGCACAGACCTTGAAGCTTTCTTT.

The rearrangement joins TRBV11-2 to TRBJ1-1; D not resolved. CDR1 is SGHAT and CDR2 is FQNNGV in the germline V gene. V shed 0 bases and J shed 0 bases, with 5 bases lying between them. The CDR3 contains 14 residues. Here the CDR3 reads CASSLEHLNTEAFF. CDR3 sequence (DNA): TGTGCCAGCAGCTTAGAACACCTGAACACTGAAGCTTTCTTT.

This clonotype was found a few times. The chain is built from TRBV7-6 and TRBJ2-1; D remains unclear. This CDR3 is 12 amino acids long. Germline V gene data show CDR1 as SGHVS and CDR2 as FNYEAQ. Trimming took off 2 bases at V and 10 bases at J, with 9 bases between the two ends. Here the CDR3 DNA reads TGTGCCAGCAGCTTAATTAAGGAGGAGCAGTTCTTC. Protein: CASSLIKEEQFF.

Concerning this clonotype: A read error may produce the germline difference seen at one junction end. The chain links TRBV4-1 to TRBJ1-2, with 8 bases that match TRBD1. In germline, CDR1 is MGHRA, CDR2 YSYEKL. The CDR3 is 15 residues long. CDR3 in DNA: TGCGCCAACAGCACCCTGGACAGGGCCTCCGACGGCTACACCTTC. Encoded protein: CANSTLDRASDGYTF.

V gene TRBV20-1 combines with J gene TRBJ1-5, with 8 bases aligning to TRBD1. The CDR3 consists of 16 residues. Trimming cost V 3 bases and J 5 bases; bases outside gene matches: 12. Germline V gene data show CDR1 as DFQATT and CDR2 as SNEGSKA (reference sequence). CDR3 amino acids: CSASVPGDRIDQPQHF. The CDR3 region has the DNA TGCAGTGCTAGCGTGCCCGGGGACAGGATAGATCAGCCCCAGCATTTT.

The rearrangement joins TRBV6-5 to TRBJ2-2, with D perhaps being TRBD1 or TRBD2 (6 bases each). The CDR3 length is 18 residues. Germline CDR1 and CDR2: MNHEY and SVGAGI. With 4 bases removed from V and 2 bases from J, the gap between germline ends came to 20 bases. Written as DNA, the CDR3 is TGTGCCAGCAGTTTCTCACCCCCCGGGGGCCTAAACACCGGGGAGCTGTTTTTT. Translating it yields CASSFSPPGGLNTGELFF.

This clonotype has only a few counts. J is TRBJ2-1 and V is TRBV14; tentatively, D is TRBD1 (5 bases). The ends were cut back, 1 base at V and 5 bases at J, with 9 bases in the middle. The germline gives CDR1 SGHDN, CDR2 FVKESK. This CDR3 contains 14 residues. CDR3 amino acids: CASSQGQGNNEQFF. The CDR3 DNA reads as TGTGCCAGCAGCCAAGGGCAGGGCAACAATGAGCAGTTCTTC.

J is TRBJ1-2 and V is TRBV6-6; D call uncertain. V gave up 0 bases and J gave up 4 bases, with 9 bases separating them. This CDR3 has 14 amino acids. CDR1 is MNHNY, CDR2 SVGAGI, per germline (reference sequence). CDR3 DNA: TGTGCCAGCAGTTACTCCAACGGACTCTATGGCTACACCTTC. It translates to CASSYSNGLYGYTF.

V is TRBV27 and J is TRBJ2-1; 12 bases align to TRBD2. CDR1 is MNHEY and CDR2 is SMNVEV in the germline V gene (reference sequence). CDR3 length equals 15 residues. The junction had 2 bases not matched to a gene; V was cut back by 4 bases and J by 4 bases. The CDR3 DNA follows: TGTGCCAGCAGTTGGACTAGCGGGGTATACAATGAGCAGTTCTTC. Residues: CASSWTSGVYNEQFF.

The rearrangement uses TRBV6-1 and TRBJ1-2, with unresolved D. The CDR3 extends over 12 amino acids. V was shortened by 2 bases and J by 12 bases, with 13 bases between the two germline ends. Germline CDR1 reads MNHNS; CDR2 reads SASEGT. The CDR3 region has the DNA TGTGCCAGCAGTGAAATTAGGAGGGAACACACCTTC. Protein sequence: CASSEIRREHTF.

This chain links TRBV3-1 with TRBJ2-1; D remains ambiguous. Germline V gene data show CDR1 as LGHDT and CDR2 as YNNKEL (reference sequence). The CDR3 consists of 12 residues. Trimming took off 3 bases at V and 6 bases at J, with 6 bases between the two ends. The CDR3 is CASSQSSNEQFF. Written as DNA, the CDR3 is TGTGCCAGCAGCCAGAGTAGCAATGAGCAGTTCTTC.

The table lists this clonotype with a few counts. The V gene is TRBV19, the J gene TRBJ1-5; D remains ambiguous. The CDR3 runs to 14 residues. Germline values: CDR1 LNHDA, CDR2 SQIVND (reference sequence). Trimming stripped 0 bases from V and 7 bases from J, with 10 bases between. The CDR3 spells CASSIETAGQPQHF. CDR3 DNA sequence: TGTGCCAGTAGTATAGAGACGGCGGGGCAGCCCCAGCATTTT.

The chain recombines TRBV6-1 with TRBJ2-1; possibly TRBD2 for D (6 bases). Germline CDR1 reads MNHNS; CDR2 reads SASEGT. Trimming stripped 5 bases from V and 9 bases from J, with 26 bases between. The CDR3 contains 17 residues. CDR3 in amino acids: CASSSFFGDFSAGEQFF. The CDR3 nucleotides are TGTGCCAGCAGTTCCTTCTTCGGGGACTTCTCCGCGGGTGAGCAGTTCTTC.

This chain uses TRBV7-4 with TRBJ2-7, with D uncertain. Trimming pared 4 bases from V and 6 bases from J, leaving 10 bases between. The CDR3 has 12 amino acids. Germline assignment: CDR1 SGHVT and CDR2 SQSDAQ. The CDR3 DNA reads TGTGCCAGCAGCTCTTTCGACGGCGAGCAGTACTTC. This codes for CASSSFDGEQYF.

The chain combines TRBV19 with TRBJ1-1; 7 bases map to TRBD1. The germline gives CDR1 LNHDA, CDR2 SQIVND (reference sequence). This CDR3 is built from 15 residues. Trimming cost V 4 bases and J 5 bases; bases outside gene matches: 10. CDR3 DNA sequence: TGTGCCAGTAGTACCCCCAGGGGGATGGTGACTGAAGCTTTCTTT. Its translation is CASSTPRGMVTEAFF.

On this clonotype: This may arise from a read error, as a much more abundant clone is one base away. This chain connects TRBV7-6 to TRBJ2-1, with D unclear. Per the germline V gene, CDR1 is SGHVS and CDR2 is FNYEAQ. There are 13 residues in the CDR3. CDR3 region: CVSSLESNNEQFF. The DNA for the CDR3 is TGTGTCAGCAGCTTAGAATCTAACAATGAGCAGTTCTTC.

This clonotype was counted between two and nine times. V usage is TRBV6-6 and J usage is TRBJ2-1; D remains ambiguous. Trimming took 3 bases from V and 3 from J, leaving 6 bases between them. Germline loops: CDR1 MNHNY, CDR2 SVGAGI (reference sequence). There are 13 residues in the CDR3. The CDR3 DNA sequence: TGTGCCAGCAGTTATTTGGGCTACAATGAGCAGTTCTTC. It yields the protein CASSYLGYNEQFF.